This TCR beta chain originates from a study of human T cells and chemical hapten exposure. Overall study: Weekly diphenylcyclopropenone doses were given to patients' scalps across the roughly 25-week study.

Regarding the study as a whole: Healthy people's immune response may differ from that of the donors, who had alopecia. TCRs exceeding 1 in 1000 frequency stayed unchanged with DPC sensitization.

The sample's time point: patch test 1, 2 weeks after DPC sensitization. Indicated treatment: therapeutic diphenylcyclopropenone sensitization with weekly scalp DPC. Original analysis: Sampled TCR counts reached a median of around 89,000 per sample, with values ranging from roughly 20,000 to 700,000. TCRdb processed the RACE reads anew with MiXCR; each CDR3 protein has one entry. None of the V and J calls come from the authors' own analysis; TCRdb made them. Among nearly 350,000 distinct CDR3 sequences listed, approximately 6.9% were seen once. This clonotype has a handful of counts. Antigen specificity is unknown. Germline CDR1 is SGHTA and CDR2 is FQGTGA. CDR3 length equals 13 residues.

The sequences come from whole blood, collected in connection with sensitization to the hapten diphenylcyclopropenone (DPC). J is TRBJ2-7 and V is TRBV7-3, with D maybe TRBD1 (5 bases). The clonotype was recovered from a woman under 30 with alopecia areata. Some clones in this sample may be carry-over from other donors' samples. The CDR3, as DNA: TGTGAAATCCAGGCAGGACACTCCTACGAGCAGTACTTC. Amino acids: CEIQAGHSYEQYF.